This TCR beta chain originates from a study of PD-1 blockade in classical Hodgkin lymphoma. Overall study context: Treatment was intravenous nivolumab, 3 mg/kg every 2 weeks, until progression. Study conclusions and caveats: TCR diversity at baseline was reported to be reduced in newly diagnosed patients relative to healthy donors. It was CD4+ TCR diversity, not CD8+, that rose significantly by C4D1. Factors driving the repertoire differences, possibly disease activity or prior therapy, remain undefined.

No patient escaped relapse after autologous stem cell transplantation, and brentuximab vedotin exposure varied. Concerning this clone: Its antigen is currently unknown.

TCRdb's copy holds only in-frame clones and misses some; the assay was immunoSEQ multiplex PCR. The sample yields 46,000 or so clones, 80% seen once. Germline lookup yields CDR1 SGHVS and CDR2 FQNEAQ. V lost 5 bases and J lost 2; bases outside the gene matches: 11. The CDR3 has 18 amino acids. The source material was peripheral blood mononuclear cells (PBMCs), sampled before the second cycle of nivolumab. This rearrangement joins TRBV7-8 to TRBJ2-2; 10 nucleotides line up with TRBD2. This TCR came from a human donor with classical Hodgkin lymphoma. The CDR3: CASSTPTGTSVNTGELFF. CDR3 bases: TGTGCCAGCAGCACCCCTACCGGGACTAGCGTTAACACCGGGGAGCTGTTTTTT.